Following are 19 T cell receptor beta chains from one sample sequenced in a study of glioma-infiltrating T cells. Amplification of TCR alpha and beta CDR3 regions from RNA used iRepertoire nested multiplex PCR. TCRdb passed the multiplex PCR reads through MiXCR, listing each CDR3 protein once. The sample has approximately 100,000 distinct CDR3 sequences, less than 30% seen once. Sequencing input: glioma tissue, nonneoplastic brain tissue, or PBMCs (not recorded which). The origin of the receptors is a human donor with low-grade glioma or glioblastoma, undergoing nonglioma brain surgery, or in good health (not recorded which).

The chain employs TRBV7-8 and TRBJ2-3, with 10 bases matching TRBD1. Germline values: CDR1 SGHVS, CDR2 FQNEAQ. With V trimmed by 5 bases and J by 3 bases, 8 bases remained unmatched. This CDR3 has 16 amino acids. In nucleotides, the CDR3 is TGTGCCAGCAGCGCCAGACCGGGACAGGGGACAGATACGCAGTATTTT. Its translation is CASSARPGQGTDTQYF.

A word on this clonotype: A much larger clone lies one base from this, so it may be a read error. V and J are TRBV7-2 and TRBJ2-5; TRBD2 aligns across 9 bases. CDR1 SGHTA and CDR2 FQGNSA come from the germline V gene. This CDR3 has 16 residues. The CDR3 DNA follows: TGTGCCAGCAGCTTAGGACTAGCGGTGTACCAAGGGACCCAGTACTTC. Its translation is CASSLGLAVYQGTQYF.

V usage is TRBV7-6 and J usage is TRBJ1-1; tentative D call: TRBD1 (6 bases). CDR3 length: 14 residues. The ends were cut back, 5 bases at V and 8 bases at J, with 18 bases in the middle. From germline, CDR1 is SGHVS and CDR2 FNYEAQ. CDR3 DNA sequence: TGTGCCAGCAGCGGGCGACAGAGGGGGGGGGAAGCTTTCTTT. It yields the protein CASSGRQRGGEAFF.

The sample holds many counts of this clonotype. The DNA for the CDR3 is TGCAGTGCTAGTAAGCCGGGGACAGTGGGAAACACTGAAGCTTTCTTT. Translation gives CSASKPGTVGNTEAFF. The chain recombines TRBV20-1 with TRBJ1-1, with 7 bases that match TRBD1. The V gene's germline CDR1 is DFQATT and CDR2 SNEGSKA (reference sequence). The CDR3 is 16 residues long. The V segment lost 3 bases and the J segment 2 bases; nucleotides outside the gene matches: 12.

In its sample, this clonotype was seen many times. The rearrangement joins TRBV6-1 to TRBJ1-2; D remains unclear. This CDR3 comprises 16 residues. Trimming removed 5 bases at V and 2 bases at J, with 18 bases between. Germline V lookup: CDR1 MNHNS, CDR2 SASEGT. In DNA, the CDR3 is TGTGCCAGCAGTTCCAATAACGGCGCAGCGAACTATGGCTACACCTTC. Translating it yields CASSSNNGAANYGYTF.

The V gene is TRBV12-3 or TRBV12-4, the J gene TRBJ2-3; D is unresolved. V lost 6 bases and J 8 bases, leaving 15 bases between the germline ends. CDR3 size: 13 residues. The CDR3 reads CASRLSPRVTQYF. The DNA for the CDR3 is TGTGCCAGCAGGTTAAGCCCGAGAGTTACGCAGTATTTT.

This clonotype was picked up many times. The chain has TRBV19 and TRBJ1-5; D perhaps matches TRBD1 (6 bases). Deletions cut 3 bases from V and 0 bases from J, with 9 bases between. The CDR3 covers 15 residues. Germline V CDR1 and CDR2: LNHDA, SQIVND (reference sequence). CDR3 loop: CASSIVGASNQPQHF. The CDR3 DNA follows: TGTGCCAGTAGTATCGTGGGGGCTAGCAATCAGCCCCAGCATTTT.

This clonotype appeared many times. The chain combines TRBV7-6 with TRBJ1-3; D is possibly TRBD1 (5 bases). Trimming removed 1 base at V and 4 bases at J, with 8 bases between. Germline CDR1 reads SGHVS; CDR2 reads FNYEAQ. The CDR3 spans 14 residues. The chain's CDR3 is CASSLDRTGNTIYF. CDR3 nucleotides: TGTGCCAGCAGCTTAGACAGGACCGGAAACACCATATATTTT.

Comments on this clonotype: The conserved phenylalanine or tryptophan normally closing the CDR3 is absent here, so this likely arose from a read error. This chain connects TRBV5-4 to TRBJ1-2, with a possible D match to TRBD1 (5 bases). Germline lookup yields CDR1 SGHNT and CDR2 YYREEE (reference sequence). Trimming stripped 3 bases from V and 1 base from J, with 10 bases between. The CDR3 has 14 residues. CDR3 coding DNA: TGTGCCAGCAGCTCTGGGGGGGGTAACTATGGCTACACCTTA. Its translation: CASSSGGGNYGYTL.

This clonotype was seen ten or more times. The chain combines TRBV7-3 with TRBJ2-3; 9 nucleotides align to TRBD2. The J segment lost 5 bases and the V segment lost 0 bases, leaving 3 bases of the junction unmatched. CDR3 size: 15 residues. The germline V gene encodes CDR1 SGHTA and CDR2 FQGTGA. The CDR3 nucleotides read TGTGCCAGCAGCTTAACGGGCGGGGGGGGAGATACGCAGTATTTT. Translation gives CASSLTGGGGDTQYF.

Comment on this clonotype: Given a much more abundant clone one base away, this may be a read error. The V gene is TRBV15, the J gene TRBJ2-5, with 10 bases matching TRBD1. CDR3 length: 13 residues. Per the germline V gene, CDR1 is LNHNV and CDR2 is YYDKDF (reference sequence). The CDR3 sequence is CATSSGQGETKYF. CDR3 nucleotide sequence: TGTGCCACCAGCAGTGGACAGGGGGAGACCAAGTACTTC.

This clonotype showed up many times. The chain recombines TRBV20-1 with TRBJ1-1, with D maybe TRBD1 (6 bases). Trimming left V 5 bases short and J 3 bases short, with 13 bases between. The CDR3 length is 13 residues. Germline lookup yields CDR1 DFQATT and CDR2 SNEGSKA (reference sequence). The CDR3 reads CSAEGGLDTEAFF. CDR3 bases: TGCAGTGCTGAGGGGGGCTTGGACACTGAAGCTTTCTTT.

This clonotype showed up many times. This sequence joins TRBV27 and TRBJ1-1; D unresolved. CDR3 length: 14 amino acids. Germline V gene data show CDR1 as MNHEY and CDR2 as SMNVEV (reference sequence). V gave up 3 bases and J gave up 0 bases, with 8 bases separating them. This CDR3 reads CASSFGVMNTEAFF. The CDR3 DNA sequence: TGTGCCAGCAGTTTTGGCGTCATGAACACTGAAGCTTTCTTT.

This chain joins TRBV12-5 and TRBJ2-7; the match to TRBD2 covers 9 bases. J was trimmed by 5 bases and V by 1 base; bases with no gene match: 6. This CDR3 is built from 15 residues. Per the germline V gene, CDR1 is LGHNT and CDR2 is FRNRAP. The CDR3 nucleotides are TGTGCTAGTGGTTTGGCGGGGACTAGCTGGGACGAGCAGTACTTC. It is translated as CASGLAGTSWDEQYF.

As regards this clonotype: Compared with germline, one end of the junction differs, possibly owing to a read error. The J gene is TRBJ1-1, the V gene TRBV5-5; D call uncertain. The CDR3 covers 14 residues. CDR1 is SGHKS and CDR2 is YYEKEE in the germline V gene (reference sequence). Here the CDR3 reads CASSLGSGNTEALF. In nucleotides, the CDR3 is TGTGCCAGCAGCTTGGGGTCAGGCAACACTGAAGCTTTATTT.

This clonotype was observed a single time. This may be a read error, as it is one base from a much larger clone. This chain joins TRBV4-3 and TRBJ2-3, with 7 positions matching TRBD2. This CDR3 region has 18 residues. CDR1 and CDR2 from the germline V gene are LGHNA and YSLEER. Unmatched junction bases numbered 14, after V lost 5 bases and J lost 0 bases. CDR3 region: CASSWRISSGSSTDTQYF. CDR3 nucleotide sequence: TGCGCCAGCAGCTGGCGAATATCTAGCGGCTCTAGCACAGATACGCAGTATTTT.

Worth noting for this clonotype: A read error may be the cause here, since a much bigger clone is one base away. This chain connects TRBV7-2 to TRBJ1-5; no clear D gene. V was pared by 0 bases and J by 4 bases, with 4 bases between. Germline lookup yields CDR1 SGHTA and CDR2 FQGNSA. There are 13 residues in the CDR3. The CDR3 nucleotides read TGTGCCAGCAGCTTAGCCCCAAATCAGCCCCAGCATTTT. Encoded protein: CASSLAPNQPQHF.

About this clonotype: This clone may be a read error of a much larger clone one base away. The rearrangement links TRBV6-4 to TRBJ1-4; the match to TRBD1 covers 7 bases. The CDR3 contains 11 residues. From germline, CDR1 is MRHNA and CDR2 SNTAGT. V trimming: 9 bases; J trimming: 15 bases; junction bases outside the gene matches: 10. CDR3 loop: CARRKTGRMFF. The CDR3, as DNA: TGTGCCAGAAGGAAGACAGGGCGGATGTTTTTT.

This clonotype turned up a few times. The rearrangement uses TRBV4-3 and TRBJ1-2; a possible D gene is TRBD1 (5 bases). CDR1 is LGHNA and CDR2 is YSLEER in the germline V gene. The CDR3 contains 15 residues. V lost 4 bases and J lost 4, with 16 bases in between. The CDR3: CASSPSRGSGYGYTF. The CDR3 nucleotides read TGCGCCAGCAGCCCCTCGAGGGGATCGGGCTATGGCTACACCTTC.